The 6 T cell receptor beta chains below come from one sample, sequenced in a study of shared clonotypes between healthy human individuals. The assay was immunoSEQ multiplex PCR, and TCRdb's table has in-frame clones only and misses some. Found here are approximately 500,000 clones, almost 80% of them singletons; the top ten hold about 11%. The specimen sequenced was PBMCs. These TCRs come from a woman in her thirties or forties in good health. Some clones in this sample may be carry-over from other donors' samples.

The genes are TRBV7-8 and TRBJ2-1; 11 positions agree with TRBD2. This CDR3 has 16 amino acids. The J segment lost 9 bases and the V segment lost 5 bases, leaving 12 bases of the junction unmatched. Germline CDR1 and CDR2: SGHVS and FQNEAQ. The CDR3 region is CASSPSPLAGEIEQFF. The CDR3 DNA reads as TGTGCCAGCAGCCCCTCCCCACTAGCGGGAGAAATTGAGCAGTTCTTC.

The gene calls are TRBV15 and TRBJ2-1; 12 bases are shared with TRBD2. The germline CDR1 and CDR2 sequences are LNHNV and YYDKDF (reference sequence). V shed 3 bases, J shed 5 bases, and the junction held 5 bases outside the gene matches. The CDR3 loop spans 16 amino acids. This chain's CDR3 is CATSSLAGGVDNEQFF. The CDR3, as DNA: TGTGCCACCAGCAGCCTAGCGGGAGGGGTTGACAATGAGCAGTTCTTC.

The V call is TRBV6-4, the J call TRBJ2-1; a possible D gene is TRBD2 (5 bases). The CDR3 is 11 amino acids. Per germline, CDR1 MRHNA and CDR2 SNTAGT. Between the trimmed V and J ends, which lost 9 bases and 15 bases, there was a span of 18 bases. The CDR3 sequence: CASQSGLRLFF. DNA of the CDR3: TGTGCCAGTCAGTCGGGATTGCGGCTGTTCTTC.

As concerns this clone: Additional DNA sequences in this sample encode the identical CDR3. The rearrangement uses TRBV28 and TRBJ1-5, with D possibly being TRBD1 (5 bases). V dropped 6 bases and J dropped 4 bases, with 7 bases sitting between them. The CDR3 spans 12 residues. Germline V gene lookup returns CDR1 MDHEN and CDR2 SYDVKM. This CDR3 is CASRGGNQPQHF. The CDR3 nucleotides are TGTGCCAGCAGGGGGGGAAATCAGCCCCAGCATTTT.

The chain is built from TRBV5-6 and TRBJ2-6; D remains unclear. Trimming shortened V by 0 bases and J by 0 bases, and 7 bases separated the two germline ends. There are 16 residues in the CDR3. The germline gives CDR1 SGHDT, CDR2 YYEEEE. The CDR3 DNA reads TGTGCCAGCAGCTTGGATCCCGGCTCTGGGGCCAACGTCCTGACTTTC. Encoded protein: CASSLDPGSGANVLTF.

J is TRBJ2-1 and V is TRBV11-2; 8 bases map to TRBD2. This CDR3 has 16 amino acids. In germline, CDR1 is SGHAT, CDR2 FQNNGV. Germline trimming cut 4 bases from V and 1 base from J; bases unmatched to any gene: 6. The CDR3 region has the DNA TGTGCCAGCAGCTCAGACAGCGGGGGTTCCTACAATGAGCAGTTCTTC. This sequence encodes CASSSDSGGSYNEQFF.